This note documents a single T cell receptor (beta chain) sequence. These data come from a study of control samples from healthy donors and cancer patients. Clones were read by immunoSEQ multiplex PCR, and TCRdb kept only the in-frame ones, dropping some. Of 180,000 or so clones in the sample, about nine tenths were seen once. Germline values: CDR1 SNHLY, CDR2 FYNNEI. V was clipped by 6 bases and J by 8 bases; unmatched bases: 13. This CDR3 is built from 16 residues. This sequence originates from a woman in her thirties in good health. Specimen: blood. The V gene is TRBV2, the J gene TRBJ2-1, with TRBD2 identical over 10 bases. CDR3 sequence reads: CASRRLPAGGGDEQFF. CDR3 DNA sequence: TGTGCCAGCAGACGACTACCAGCGGGAGGGGGGGATGAGCAGTTCTTC.